This T cell receptor beta chain was recorded in a study of T cells in tuberculosis. Study-level information: Sequenced TCRs come from CD1B-GMM tetramer-binding T cells. IGRA-negative adolescents, IGRA-positive adolescents with latent tuberculosis and adults with active tuberculosis formed this South African cohort. Whole-study findings and limits: Active tuberculosis alpha repertoires lay closer to GMM-specific TCRs than controls'. Classification accuracy was roughly 90% (AUROC over 0.85) with the GMM-specific repertoire.

This CDR3 has 14 amino acids. Produced via immunoSEQ multiplex PCR; TCRdb's table is partial and in-frame only. The sample includes 20,000 to 25,000 clones, approximately 92% of them seen just once. Regarding this clone: Its antigen is currently unknown.

Input material: PBMCs. This receptor was obtained from a donor aged 10-29 years with latent tuberculosis or without tuberculosis infection. The genes are TRBV7-5 and TRBJ1-4; the table assigns TRBD1, which was not confirmed against the DNA. TRBV7-5 is shown as a pseudogene. This CDR3 reads CARSSRGNDEKLFF. DNA for the CDR3: TGTGCCAGAAGCTCGAGGGGGAATGATGAAAAACTGTTTTTT.